This T cell receptor (beta chain) was identified in a study of Ad26.COV2.S vaccination and SARS-CoV-2 variants. V dropped 0 bases and J dropped 2 bases, with 14 bases sitting between them. There are 17 residues in the CDR3. Germline CDR1 reads SGHRS; CDR2 reads YFSETQ. Findings of the study overall: Reportedly, spike-specific CD8+ and CD4+ T cell responses achieved substantial breadth once vaccination had taken place.

As regards this clone: Its target is unknown.

Described treatment: 15 to 20 received Ad26.COV2.S at low or high dose, single or two shots; about five received placebo; per-sample allocation not given. The investigators took samples on day 63 after the first vaccine or placebo injection. Only in-frame clones appear in the TCRdb table, and some are missing; sequencing was by immunoSEQ multiplex PCR. In the table there are some 320,000 clones, more than 70% of which are singletons. The input for sequencing was peripheral blood, taken in a trial of Ad26.COV2.S vaccine versus placebo. This TCR was recovered from a person aged 18-65 years who received the Ad26.COV2.S COVID-19 vaccine or a placebo. The V call is TRBV5-1, the J call TRBJ2-2; D possibly corresponds to TRBD1 (6 bases). Here the CDR3 reads CASSLAGQLLNTGELFF. The DNA of the CDR3 is TGCGCCAGCAGCTTGGCTGGACAGTTACTCAACACCGGGGAGCTGTTTTTT.